This T cell receptor beta chain appears in the sequencing data of a study of T cell responses to AZD1222 COVID-19 vaccine. Study as a whole: Analyses pooled second doses at about 4 or about 12 weeks. Points from the study as a whole: White British donors predominated, females outnumbered males, and clonal diversity was possibly underestimated. Repertoires were obtained solely post-peak T cell response. Epitopes outside B.1.351 and B.1.1.7 mutated regions reportedly drew nearly half of spike TCRs.

Sequencing was performed with immunoSEQ multiplex PCR; in TCRdb, only in-frame clones are kept and a portion is missing. Of roughly 120,000 clones listed, around 90% are singletons. Regarding this clone: The antigen is unknown.

Germline values: CDR1 SNHLY, CDR2 FYNNEI. This CDR3 region has 15 residues. Trimming removed 7 bases at V and 4 bases at J, with 19 bases between. This specimen consisted of peripheral blood, obtained on day 0 of AZD1222 vaccination. The chain has TRBV2 and TRBJ1-2, with D perhaps matching TRBD1 (6 bases). This sequence was found in an adult in good health. The CDR3 sequence: CASTERTATSYGYTF. The DNA for the CDR3 is TGTGCCAGCACCGAGCGGACAGCAACCTCCTATGGCTACACCTTC.